The 26 T cell receptor beta chains given below trace back to one sample, sequenced in a study of cytomegalovirus exposure and HLA in healthy donors. It was with 60 Vbeta and 13 Jbeta primers that the PCR ran. Some clones are missing from TCRdb's copy, which holds only in-frame ones; the method was immunoSEQ multiplex PCR. The sample consists of about 130,000 clones, around 70% of them appearing once. The sequenced sample was PBMCs. The receptors stem from a man aged 25 to 40 in good health and CMV-seropositive.

The V call is TRBV6-6, the J call TRBJ2-2, with 7 bases identical to TRBD1. V was pared by 3 bases and J by 7 bases, with 8 bases of the junction left unmatched. This CDR3 region has 15 residues. Germline V CDR1 and CDR2: MNHNY, SVGAGI (reference sequence). The CDR3 DNA reads TGTGCCAGCAGTTATCTAAGGGGGCGCAACGGGGAGCTGTTTTTT. Amino acids: CASSYLRGRNGELFF.

Comment on this clone: Other DNA sequences in this sample translate to the same CDR3. The chain is built from TRBV9 and TRBJ2-3, with D perhaps TRBD2 (8 bases). The CDR3 has 15 amino acids. Germline lookup yields CDR1 SGDLS and CDR2 YYNGEE. V lost 0 bases to trimming and J lost 4 bases, with 12 bases between them. CDR3 region: CASSVDGRGPDTQYF. DNA for the CDR3: TGTGCCAGCAGCGTAGACGGGAGGGGGCCAGATACGCAGTATTTT. Together with reference TRBV9 and TRBJ2-3, the CDR3 gives the full variable domain: DSGVTQTPKHLITATGQRVTLRCSPRSGDLSVYWYQQSLDQGLQFLIQYYNGEERAKGNILERFSAQQFPDLHSELNLSSLELGDSALYFCASSVDGRGPDTQYFGPGTRLTVL.

The chain recombines TRBV18 with TRBJ2-7, with D perhaps matching TRBD1 (6 bases). This CDR3 has 14 residues. Trimming stripped 2 bases from V and 5 bases from J, with 13 bases between. Germline-derived CDR1 and CDR2 are KGHSH and LQKENI. This CDR3 is CASSPLWGLNEQYF. Written as DNA, the CDR3 is TGTGCCAGCTCACCATTGTGGGGGCTCAACGAGCAGTACTTC. The full variable domain, its missing parts supplied by reference TRBV18 and TRBJ2-7, is NAGVMQNPRHLVRRRGQEARLRCSPMKGHSHVYWYRQLPEEGLKFMVYLQKENIIDESGMPKERFSAEFPKEGPSILRIQQVVRGDSAAYFCASSPLWGLNEQYFGPGTRLTVT.

The chain combines TRBV9 with TRBJ1-2; D is undetermined. Per the germline V gene, CDR1 is SGDLS and CDR2 is YYNGEE. V lost 3 bases and J lost 4, with 7 bases in between. This CDR3 is built from 12 residues. The CDR3 spells CASSGDIYGYTF. CDR3 sequence (DNA): TGTGCCAGCAGCGGCGACATCTATGGCTACACCTTC.

This clone showed up just a few times. The chain combines TRBV9 with TRBJ2-2; tentatively, D is TRBD2 (6 bases). The germline V and J ends were trimmed by 0 bases and 3 bases, with 15 bases remaining between them. CDR3 length: 17 amino acids. Germline V CDR1 and CDR2: SGDLS, YYNGEE. As DNA, the CDR3 is TGTGCCAGCAGCGTAGTTCCGGGCGGGATCCACACCGGGGAGCTGTTTTTT. Translating it yields CASSVVPGGIHTGELFF.

There are a few counts of this clone. Here the CDR3 DNA reads TGTGCCAGCAGCTTAAACCCCAGCGGGACAGGCTATGGCTACACCTTC. Protein: CASSLNPSGTGYGYTF. The J gene is TRBJ1-2, the V gene TRBV7-2, with 8 positions matching TRBD1. Looked up from germline, CDR1 is SGHTA and CDR2 is FQGNSA. J gave up 4 bases and V 2 bases, and 9 bases lay outside the gene matches. The CDR3 totals 16 residues.

The gene calls are TRBV28 and TRBJ1-2; D is unresolved. The CDR3 runs to 15 residues. Germline CDR1 MDHEN, CDR2 SYDVKM. Trimming shortened V by 6 bases and J by 2 bases, and 16 bases separated the two germline ends. CDR3 sequence (DNA): TGTGCCAGCAGGCTATCGGGTACACTGAACTATGGCTACACCTTC. It codes for CASRLSGTLNYGYTF.

A single count supports this clone. CDR3 sequence reads: CSVGGHQPQHF. The CDR3 bases are TGCAGTGTGGGAGGCCATCAGCCCCAGCATTTT. The chain links TRBV20-1 to TRBJ1-5; D is ambiguous. This CDR3 contains 11 residues. The germline V gene has CDR1 DFQATT and CDR2 SNEGSKA (reference sequence). Trimming shortened V by 7 bases and J by 5 bases, and 9 bases separated the two germline ends.

This chain joins TRBV25-1 and TRBJ1-6; D ambiguous. V gave up 3 bases and J gave up 10 bases, with 10 bases separating them. This CDR3 region has 13 residues. The germline V gene encodes CDR1 MGHDK and CDR2 SYGVNS. The CDR3 DNA follows: TGTGCCAGCAGTGAGTCGAGGCACTCACCCCTCCACTTT. Amino acids: CASSESRHSPLHF.

The J gene is TRBJ2-3, the V gene TRBV27; 11 bases agree with TRBD2. This CDR3 contains 18 residues. The junction had 7 bases not matched to a gene; V was cut back by 1 base and J by 1 base. In germline, CDR1 is MNHEY, CDR2 SMNVEV (reference sequence). The CDR3 loop is CASSLYPLLAGGTDTQYF. The CDR3 DNA follows: TGTGCCAGCAGTTTATATCCCCTACTAGCGGGGGGCACAGATACGCAGTATTTT.

The chain recombines TRBV12-5 with TRBJ2-1; 7 bases are shared with TRBD1. Per the germline V gene, CDR1 is LGHNT and CDR2 is FRNRAP. This CDR3 contains 12 residues. With V trimmed by 7 bases and J by 9 bases, 6 bases remained unmatched. CDR3 residues: CASDRTGSEQFF. Written as DNA, the CDR3 is TGTGCTAGTGATCGGACAGGTAGTGAGCAGTTCTTC.

There are a few counts of this clone. The CDR3 reads CASTKTGTGPYEQYF. The CDR3 DNA follows: TGTGCCAGCACCAAGACCGGGACAGGGCCCTACGAGCAGTACTTC. This rearrangement joins TRBV6-5 to TRBJ2-7, with TRBD1 identical over 9 bases. CDR1 and CDR2 from the germline V gene are MNHEY and SVGAGI. This CDR3 contains 15 residues. The junction had 9 bases not matched to a gene; V was cut back by 7 bases and J by 2 bases.

The V call is TRBV21-1, the J call TRBJ1-5; TRBD1 reflects the table's D call only, with no check against the DNA. TRBV21-1 constitutes a pseudogene. The CDR3 loop spans 19 amino acids. The CDR3 region has the DNA TGTGCCAGCAGCAATAGGAAACAGGACCTCCATAATGGCAATCAGCCCCAGCATTTT. Its protein is CASSNRKQDLHNGNQPQHF.

The chain recombines TRBV6-1 with TRBJ1-2; 11 bases are shared with TRBD1. J lost 8 bases, V lost 2 bases, and 16 bases had no gene match. Per germline, CDR1 MNHNS and CDR2 SASEGT. This CDR3 is 18 amino acids long. The CDR3 protein is CASSEPWPGTGGVLGYTF. The CDR3 DNA is TGTGCCAGCAGTGAACCCTGGCCCGGGACAGGGGGTGTTTTAGGCTACACCTTC.

This sequence joins TRBV7-9 and TRBJ1-2, with unresolved D. There are 10 residues in the CDR3. V shed 3 bases and J shed 8 bases, with 4 bases lying between them. CDR1 is SEHNR, CDR2 FQNEAQ, per germline (reference sequence). The CDR3 coding sequence is TGTGCCAGCAGCTTGAGGGGCTACACCTTC. Its protein product is CASSLRGYTF. The full variable domain, completed using reference TRBV7-9 and TRBJ1-2, is DTGVSQNPRHKITKRGQNVTFRCDPISEHNRLYWYRQTLGQGPEFLTYFQNEAQLEKSRLLSDRFSAERPKGSFSTLEIQRTEQGDSAMYLCASSLRGYTFGSGTRLTVV.

V is TRBV7-8 and J is TRBJ1-5; D might be TRBD1 (5 bases). Trimming pared 1 base from V and 5 bases from J, leaving 18 bases between. The CDR3 length is 17 residues. In germline, CDR1 is SGHVS, CDR2 FQNEAQ. In DNA form, the CDR3 reads TGTGCCAGCAGCTTAGACTCTCTAGGACACGAAGATCAGCCCCAGCATTTT. Amino acids: CASSLDSLGHEDQPQHF. The entire variable domain, with the rest obtained from reference TRBV7-8 and TRBJ1-5, is as follows: GAGVSQSPRYKVAKRGQDVALRCDPISGHVSLFWYQQALGQGPEFLTYFQNEAQLDKSGLPSDRFFAERPEGSVSTLKIQRTQQEDSAVYLCASSLDSLGHEDQPQHFGDGTRLSIL.

This chain connects TRBV27 to TRBJ2-3; D possibly corresponds to TRBD2 (6 bases). The V end was cut by 5 bases, the J end by 2 bases, with 14 bases between. The CDR3 spans 15 residues. Germline-derived CDR1 and CDR2 are MNHEY and SMNVEV (reference sequence). In nucleotides, the CDR3 is TGTGCCAGCAGTACTACCCCGGGACTCACAGATACGCAGTATTTT. It codes for CASSTTPGLTDTQYF.

J is TRBJ2-7 and V is TRBV4-2; maybe TRBD2 (5 bases). The CDR3 length is 15 residues. Trimming removed 0 bases at V and 2 bases at J, with 11 bases between. CDR1 LGHNA and CDR2 YNFKEQ come from the germline V gene. Here the CDR3 DNA reads TGTGCCAGCAGCCAAGAGACGAGCGGCACCTACGAGCAGTACTTC. Residues: CASSQETSGTYEQYF.

This clone was seen a few times. The CDR3 reads CASSQELREANTEAFF. CDR3 bases: TGCGCCAGCAGCCAAGAGTTGAGGGAAGCGAACACTGAAGCTTTCTTT. The rearrangement uses TRBV4-3 and TRBJ1-1, with D unresolved. The length of the CDR3 is 16 residues. Germline lookup yields CDR1 LGHNA and CDR2 YSLEER. V was trimmed by 0 bases and J by 1 base, leaving 12 bases between them.

This chain links TRBV6-5 with TRBJ1-2, with a tentative D call TRBD1 (6 bases). The CDR3 has 15 residues. CDR1 is MNHEY and CDR2 is SVGAGI in the germline V gene. V shed 5 bases and J shed 3 bases, with 16 bases lying between them. The CDR3 bases are TGTGCCAGCAGTACGGACAGATCCGGGGACTATGGCTACACCTTC. Encoded protein: CASSTDRSGDYGYTF.

This clone has a single count. The rearrangement links TRBV5-4 to TRBJ2-2; 9 bases map to TRBD1. Per the germline V gene, CDR1 is SGHNT and CDR2 is YYREEE (reference sequence). CDR3 length equals 15 residues. J lost 7 bases, V lost 4 bases, and 8 bases had no gene match. CDR3 sequence: CASSNRDRVYGELFF. The CDR3 bases are TGTGCCAGCAGCAACCGGGACAGGGTTTACGGGGAGCTGTTTTTT.

This clone has more than one count but fewer than ten. J is TRBJ2-7 and V is TRBV14; 13 positions match TRBD2. The V and J ends lost 4 bases and 3 bases, in that order; junction bases with no gene match: 3. Germline CDR1 and CDR2: SGHDN and FVKESK. The CDR3 has 15 amino acids. For the CDR3, the DNA is TGTGCCAGCAGCCCCTGGACTAGCGGGAGCTACGAGCAGTACTTC. Its protein product is CASSPWTSGSYEQYF.

The genes are TRBV5-1 and TRBJ1-2; the D is unclear. Germline loops: CDR1 SGHRS, CDR2 YFSETQ. Trimming shortened V by 4 bases and J by 0 bases, and 13 bases separated the two germline ends. The CDR3 spans 15 residues. Here the CDR3 DNA reads TGCGCCAGCAGCGATGGGAGTGGTTCTAACTATGGCTACACCTTC. Its protein is CASSDGSGSNYGYTF.

The chain has TRBV11-3 and TRBJ2-5; TRBD1 aligns across 8 bases. The germline V gene has CDR1 SGHNT and CDR2 YENEEA. With V trimmed by 3 bases and J by 5 bases, 8 bases remained unmatched. The CDR3 runs 15 residues. CDR3 coding DNA: TGTGCCAGCAGCTTTGGACAGGGCCTCGGGGAGACCCAGTACTTC. Translated, it gives CASSFGQGLGETQYF.

The chain couples TRBV7-9 to TRBJ1-2, with 7 bases identical to TRBD1. Germline CDR1 reads SEHNR; CDR2 reads FQNEAQ (reference sequence). V was clipped by 5 bases and J by 2 bases; unmatched bases: 20. This CDR3 region has 19 residues. The CDR3 reads CASSLGPNKDRPRNYGYTF. CDR3 coding DNA: TGTGCCAGCAGCCTCGGCCCTAACAAGGACAGGCCCCGCAACTATGGCTACACCTTC.

This clone was detected only once. The V call is TRBV4-1, the J call TRBJ2-7; a possible D gene is TRBD2 (6 bases). Germline V gene sequence: CDR1 MGHRA, CDR2 YSYEKL. The CDR3 loop spans 18 amino acids. Trimming took 1 base from V and 3 from J, leaving 22 bases between them. The CDR3 here is CASSQAYFVGTSYYEQYF. CDR3 DNA sequence: TGCGCCAGCAGCCAAGCATATTTCGTAGGGACTTCGTACTACGAGCAGTACTTC.